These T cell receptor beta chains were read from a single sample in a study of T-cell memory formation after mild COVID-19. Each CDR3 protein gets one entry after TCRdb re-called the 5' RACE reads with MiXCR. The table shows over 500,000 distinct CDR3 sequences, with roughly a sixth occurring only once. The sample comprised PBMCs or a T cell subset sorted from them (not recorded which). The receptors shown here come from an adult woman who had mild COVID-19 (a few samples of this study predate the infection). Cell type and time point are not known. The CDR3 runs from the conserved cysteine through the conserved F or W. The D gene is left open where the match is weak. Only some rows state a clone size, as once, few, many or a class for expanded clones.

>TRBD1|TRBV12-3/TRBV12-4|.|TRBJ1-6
TGTGCCAGCAGTTCCAACAGGGGACTAAATTCACCCCTCCACTTT
CASSSNRGLNSPLHF
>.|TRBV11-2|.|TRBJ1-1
TGTGCCAGCAGCTTGGGGCCTAGGGCTTTCTTT
CASSLGPRAFF
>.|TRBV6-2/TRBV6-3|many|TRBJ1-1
TGTGCCAGCAGTCCTTCTGGGGGGAACACTGAAGCTTTCTTT
CASSPSGGNTEAFF
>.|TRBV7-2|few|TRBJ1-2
TGTGCCAGCAGCTTAGATCAAGATGGCTACACCTTC
CASSLDQDGYTF
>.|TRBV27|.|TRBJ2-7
TGCACCAGCCAGTACACCGAGTACGAGCAGTACTTC
CTSQYTEYEQYF
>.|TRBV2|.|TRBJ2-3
TGTGCCTTACGCGGGGGCAGGGGGCAGGGAGATACGCAGTATTTT
CALRGGRGQGDTQYF
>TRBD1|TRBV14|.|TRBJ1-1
TGTGCCAGCAGCGCGGGTGTAATATACGGGACAGTGGGTTATGAAGCTTTCTTT
CASSAGVIYGTVGYEAFF
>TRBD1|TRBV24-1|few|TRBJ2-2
TGTGCCACCAGTGATCCCAGCGGGACAGGGGTCACCGGGGAGCTGTTTTTT
CATSDPSGTGVTGELFF
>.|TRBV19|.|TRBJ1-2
TGTGCCAGTAGTGAGCGGGCGGGCTATGGCTACACCTTC
CASSERAGYGYTF
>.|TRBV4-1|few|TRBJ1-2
TGCGCCAGCAGCCAACCTCCCGCAGGGCGGAACTATGGCTACACCTTC
CASSQPPAGRNYGYTF
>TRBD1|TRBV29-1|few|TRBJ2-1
TGCAGCGTTGAAGGGGGGACAGACGACAATGAGCAGTTCTTC
CSVEGGTDDNEQFF
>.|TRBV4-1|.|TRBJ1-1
TGCGCCAGCAGCCAAGATGAGGAATTTTGGGGCACTGAAGCTTTCTTT
CASSQDEEFWGTEAFF
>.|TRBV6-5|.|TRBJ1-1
TGTGCTACGGGAATACCTAACACTGAAGCTTTCTTT
CATGIPNTEAFF
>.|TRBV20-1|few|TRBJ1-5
TGCAGTGCTAGGGCGGGGGGTGGCAATCAGCCCCAGCATTTT
CSARAGGGNQPQHF
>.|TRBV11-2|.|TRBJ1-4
TGTGCCAGCAGCTTAGTCGACGGTAGCCTCATTGCAACTAATGAAAAACTGTTTTTT
CASSLVDGSLIATNEKLFF
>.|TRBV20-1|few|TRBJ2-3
TGCAGTGCTAGAGATTCACAGGGAGGTGATACGCAGTATTTT
CSARDSQGGDTQYF
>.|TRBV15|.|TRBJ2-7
TGTGCCACCAGCAGACCCTACAGCGGTGGGTACGAGCAGTACTTC
CATSRPYSGGYEQYF
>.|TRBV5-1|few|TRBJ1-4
TGCGCCAGCAGCTTGGGAGTAGGAGGTGAAAAACTGTTTTTT
CASSLGVGGEKLFF
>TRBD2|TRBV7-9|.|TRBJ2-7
TGTGCCAGCAGCTTCAGCGGGACCACAGATTACGAGCAGTACTTC
CASSFSGTTDYEQYF
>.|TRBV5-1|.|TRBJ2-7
TGCGCCAGCAGTTCACCACCGATCGGGACCTACGAGCAGTACTTC
CASSSPPIGTYEQYF
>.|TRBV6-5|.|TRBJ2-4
TGTGCCAGCAGTTACTCGTTCGGTTTAAAAGAACACATTCAGTACTTC
CASSYSFGLKEHIQYF
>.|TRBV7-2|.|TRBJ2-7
TGTGCCAGAAGCCCCCGTACGGGGTCTGTTGACTTC
CARSPRTGSVDF
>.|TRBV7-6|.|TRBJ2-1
TGTGCCAGCAGCTTAGCGCTGGAGACCTACAATGAGCAGTTCTTC
CASSLALETYNEQFF
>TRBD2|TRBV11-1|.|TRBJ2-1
TGTGCCAGCAGCTTAGGACTAGCAATCGATGAGCAGTTCTTC
CASSLGLAIDEQFF
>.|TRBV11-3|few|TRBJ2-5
TGTGCCAGCAGCTCTACTCAGGGTTGGGAGACCCAGTACTTC
CASSSTQGWETQYF
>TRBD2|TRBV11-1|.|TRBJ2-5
TGTGCCAGCAGCGTGGGACTAGCGGCTCAAGCCGTCGGAGAGACCCAGTACTTC
CASSVGLAAQAVGETQYF
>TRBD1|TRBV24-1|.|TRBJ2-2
TGTGCCACCAGTGACCTAGGGACAGGGGGAACCGGGGAGCTGTTTTTT
CATSDLGTGGTGELFF
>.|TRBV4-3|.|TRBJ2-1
TGCGCCAGCAGCCAAGATTGGGGTAGCGTGATGACCTCCTACAATGAGCAGTTCTTC
CASSQDWGSVMTSYNEQFF
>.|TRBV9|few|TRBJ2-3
TGTGCCAGCAGCGGAGGCCGGGTCGATAGGAATACGCAGTATTTT
CASSGGRVDRNTQYF
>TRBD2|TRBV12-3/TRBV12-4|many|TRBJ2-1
TGTGCCAGCAGCTTCGGGACTAGCTCCTACAATGAGCAGTTCTTC
CASSFGTSSYNEQFF
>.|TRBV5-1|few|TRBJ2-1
TGCGCCAGCAGCCCAAACAGGTACAATGAGCAGTTCTTC
CASSPNRYNEQFF
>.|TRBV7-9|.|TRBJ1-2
TGTGCCAGCAGTCCAGGGTCGGGCTATGGCTACACCTTC
CASSPGSGYGYTF
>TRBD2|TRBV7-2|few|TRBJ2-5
TGTGCCAGCAGCCGTGGACTAGCGGCGTACCAAGAGACCCAGTACTTC
CASSRGLAAYQETQYF
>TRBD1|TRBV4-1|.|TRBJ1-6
TGCGCCAGCAGCCACGGACAGGAATGGTCACCCCTCCACTTT
CASSHGQEWSPLHF
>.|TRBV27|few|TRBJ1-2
TGTGCCAGCAGTTTATCCTCAAACGACGGAACTAACTATGGCTACACCTTC
CASSLSSNDGTNYGYTF
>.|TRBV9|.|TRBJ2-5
TGTGCCAGCAGCGCTCGGACGGTAGAGACCCAGTACTTC
CASSARTVETQYF
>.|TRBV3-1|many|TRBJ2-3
TGTGCCAGCAGCCATCCGAGTCGGCCAGATACGCAGTATTTT
CASSHPSRPDTQYF
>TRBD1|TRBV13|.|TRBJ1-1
TGTGCCAGCTTGGACAGGGCGAACACTGAAGCTTTCTTT
CASLDRANTEAFF
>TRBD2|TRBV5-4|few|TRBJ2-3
TGTGCCAGCAGCCCTGGGACTAGCCGCACAGATACGCAGTATTTT
CASSPGTSRTDTQYF
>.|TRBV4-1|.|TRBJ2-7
TGCGCCAGCAGCCAAGGGGAGTCCTACTACGAGCAGTACTTC
CASSQGESYYEQYF
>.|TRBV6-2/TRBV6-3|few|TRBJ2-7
TGTGCCAGCAGTTACTCGTTTTCAGGGGGGGCCTACGAGCAGTACTTC
CASSYSFSGGAYEQYF
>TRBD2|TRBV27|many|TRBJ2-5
TGTGCCAGCAGTCCGGGGGGAGGTCGGACCCAGTACTTC
CASSPGGGRTQYF
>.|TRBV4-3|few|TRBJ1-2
TGCGCCAGCAGCCAAGATGCAGGGCTTGCCTATGGCTACACCTTC
CASSQDAGLAYGYTF
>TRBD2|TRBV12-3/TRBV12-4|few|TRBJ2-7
TGTGCCAGCAGTTTGACGGCTAGCGGGAGATTCAACGAGCAGTACTTC
CASSLTASGRFNEQYF
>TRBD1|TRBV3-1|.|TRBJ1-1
TGTGCCACCACAGGGGTAGGGATGAGGACTGAAGCTTTCTTT
CATTGVGMRTEAFF
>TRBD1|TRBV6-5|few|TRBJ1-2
TGTGCCAGCAATTCGACAGGGTCCGGCTACACCTTC
CASNSTGSGYTF
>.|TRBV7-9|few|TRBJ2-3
TGTGCCAGCAGCCAGGGTTGGGGAGAGACAGATACGCAGTATTTT
CASSQGWGETDTQYF
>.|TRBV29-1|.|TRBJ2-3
TGCAGCGTTTTACCCTCCCCGGATACGCAGTATTTT
CSVLPSPDTQYF
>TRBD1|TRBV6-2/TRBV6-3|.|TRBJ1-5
TGTGCCAGCAGCCAGGAGTTGGGAGGGGGCTTCAATCAGCCCCAGCATTTT
CASSQELGGGFNQPQHF
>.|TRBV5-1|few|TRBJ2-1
TGCGCCAGCAGCTTGGTTGGTGCGGCTTATGAGCAGTTCTTC
CASSLVGAAYEQFF
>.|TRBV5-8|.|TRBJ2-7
TGTGCCAGCAGCTGGGGGACTTACGAGCAGTACTTC
CASSWGTYEQYF
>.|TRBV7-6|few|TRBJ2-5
TGTGCCAGCAGCCCCGACGGAACAGTTCAGTACTTC
CASSPDGTVQYF
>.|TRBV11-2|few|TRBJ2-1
TGTGCCAGCAGCTCATTGGGGACCGACAATGAGCAGTTCTTC
CASSSLGTDNEQFF
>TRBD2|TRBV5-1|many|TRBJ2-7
TGCGCCAGCAGCAGGACTAGCGGATCCTCCTACGAGCAGTACTTC
CASSRTSGSSYEQYF
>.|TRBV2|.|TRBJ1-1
TGTGCCAGCAGTGGATTTGAGGCCACTGAAGCTTTCTTT
CASSGFEATEAFF